This T cell receptor (beta chain) derives from a study of OX40 agonist ivuxolimab in advanced cancers. Germline CDR1 is SGHTA and CDR2 is FQGNSA. Trimming stripped 5 bases from V and 10 bases from J, with 18 bases between. This CDR3 comprises 14 residues. Notes on the study in general: Nonresponders, in some cases, also had low normalized T-cell clonal expansion. At 0.1 to 3.0 mg/kg and by week 6, clonal expansion occurred in CD4+ and CD8+ blood T cells.

This table comes from immunoSEQ multiplex PCR, and its TCRdb copy is limited to in-frame clones, with some not included. The sample lists more than 80,000 clones; 75% to 95% were seen once. Regarding this clone: Its antigen is undetermined.

The input for sequencing was CD4+ or CD8+ T cells sorted from blood, taken in a trial of the OX40 agonist ivuxolimab. V is TRBV7-2 and J is TRBJ2-1, with D tentatively TRBD2 (5 bases). The TCR sequence derives from an adult with an advanced solid tumor such as melanoma, head and neck, liver or kidney cancer. The CDR3 coding sequence is TGTGCCAGCAGCCCCGGGATTCCCTCCAGCGAGCAGTTCTTC. Translating it yields CASSPGIPSSEQFF.